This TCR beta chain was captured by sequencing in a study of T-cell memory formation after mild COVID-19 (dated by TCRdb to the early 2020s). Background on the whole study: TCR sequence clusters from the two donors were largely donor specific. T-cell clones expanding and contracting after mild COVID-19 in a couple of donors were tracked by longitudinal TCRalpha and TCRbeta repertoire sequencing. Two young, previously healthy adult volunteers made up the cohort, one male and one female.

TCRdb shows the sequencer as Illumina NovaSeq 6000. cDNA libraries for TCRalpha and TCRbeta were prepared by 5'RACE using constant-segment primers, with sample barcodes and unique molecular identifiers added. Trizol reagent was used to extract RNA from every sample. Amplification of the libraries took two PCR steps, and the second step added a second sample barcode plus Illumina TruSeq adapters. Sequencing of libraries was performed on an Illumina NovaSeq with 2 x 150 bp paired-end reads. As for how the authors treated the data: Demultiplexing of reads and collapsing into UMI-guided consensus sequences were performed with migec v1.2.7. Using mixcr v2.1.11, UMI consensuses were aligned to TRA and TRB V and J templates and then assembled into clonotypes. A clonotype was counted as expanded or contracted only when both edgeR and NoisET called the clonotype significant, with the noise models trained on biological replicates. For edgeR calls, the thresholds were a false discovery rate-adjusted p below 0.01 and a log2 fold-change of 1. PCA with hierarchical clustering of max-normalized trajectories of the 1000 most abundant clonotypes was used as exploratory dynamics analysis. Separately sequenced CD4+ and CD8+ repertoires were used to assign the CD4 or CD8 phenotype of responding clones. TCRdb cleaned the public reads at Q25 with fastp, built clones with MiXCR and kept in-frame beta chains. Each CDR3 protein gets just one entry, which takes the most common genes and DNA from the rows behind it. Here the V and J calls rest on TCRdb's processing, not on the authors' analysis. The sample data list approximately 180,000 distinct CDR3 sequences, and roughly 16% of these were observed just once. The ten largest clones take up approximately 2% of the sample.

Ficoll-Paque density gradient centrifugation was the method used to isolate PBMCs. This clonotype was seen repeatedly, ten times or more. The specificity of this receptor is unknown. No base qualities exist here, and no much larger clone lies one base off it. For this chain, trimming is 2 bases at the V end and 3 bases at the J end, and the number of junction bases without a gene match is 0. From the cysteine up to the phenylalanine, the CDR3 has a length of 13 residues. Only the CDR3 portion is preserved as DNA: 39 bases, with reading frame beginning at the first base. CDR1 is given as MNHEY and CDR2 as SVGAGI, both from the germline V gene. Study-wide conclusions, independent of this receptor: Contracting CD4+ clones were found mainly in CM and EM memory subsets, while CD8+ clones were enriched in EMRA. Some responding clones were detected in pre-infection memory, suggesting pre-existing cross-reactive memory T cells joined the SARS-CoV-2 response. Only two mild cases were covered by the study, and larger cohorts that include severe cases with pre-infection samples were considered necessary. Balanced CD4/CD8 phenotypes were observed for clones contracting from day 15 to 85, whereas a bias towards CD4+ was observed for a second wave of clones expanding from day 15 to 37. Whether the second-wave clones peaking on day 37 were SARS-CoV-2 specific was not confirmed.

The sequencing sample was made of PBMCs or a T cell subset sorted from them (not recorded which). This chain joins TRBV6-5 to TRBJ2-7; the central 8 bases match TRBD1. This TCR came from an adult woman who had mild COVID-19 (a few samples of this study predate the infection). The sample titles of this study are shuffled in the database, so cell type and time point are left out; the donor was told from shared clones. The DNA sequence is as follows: TGTGCCAGCAGTTACGACAGGGGCTACGAGCAGTACTTC. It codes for CASSYDRGYEQYF.